Listed below are T cell receptor beta chains from one sample, sequenced in a study of OX40 agonist ivuxolimab in advanced cancers. Sequencing used immunoSEQ multiplex PCR; TCRdb keeps in-frame clones, though not all of them. Of 65,000 to 80,000 clones listed, about 88% are singletons. The source material was CD4+ or CD8+ T cells sorted from blood, sampled in a trial of the OX40 agonist ivuxolimab. These receptors all come from an adult with an advanced solid tumor such as melanoma, head and neck, liver or kidney cancer. Each CDR3 is given with its conserved first and last residue. The order of the fields is D gene, V gene, clone size, J gene, CDR3 length, CDR3 protein, CDR3 DNA. D genes are given only for firm matches. Rows may omit the clone size; those that give it use once, few, many or a size class.

>.|TRBV14|.|TRBJ1-2|15
CASSPFDHINYGYTF
TGTGCCAGCAGCCCCTTCGACCACATTAACTATGGCTACACCTTC
>TRBD1|TRBV6-5|.|TRBJ1-5|13
CASWTGTNQPQHF
TGTGCCAGCTGGACAGGGACGAATCAGCCCCAGCATTTT
>TRBD2|TRBV10-1|few|TRBJ2-1|15
CASSESTSGSYEQFF
TGCGCCAGCAGTGAGTCTACTAGCGGGAGCTATGAGCAGTTCTTC
>TRBD2|TRBV5-5|.|TRBJ2-7|15
CASSPGLAEPYEQYF
TGTGCCAGCAGCCCGGGACTAGCGGAACCCTACGAGCAGTACTTC
>TRBD2|TRBV5-1|.|TRBJ2-2|14
CASTPGGITGELFF
TGCGCCAGCACGCCGGGGGGGATCACCGGGGAGCTGTTTTTT
>.|TRBV20-1|.|TRBJ2-2|11
CSASDGGELFF
TGCAGTGCTTCTGATGGTGGGGAGCTGTTTTTT
>.|TRBV30|.|TRBJ1-3|12
CAWSVLRDTIYF
TGTGCCTGGAGTGTACTTAGAGACACCATATATTTT
>.|TRBV7-2|.|TRBJ1-5|14
CASSPPGVNQPQHF
TGTGCCAGCAGCCCACCTGGGGTCAATCAGCCCCAGCATTTT
>.|TRBV11-3|.|TRBJ2-7|14
CASSLTGEAYEQYF
TGTGCCAGCAGCCTAACAGGGGAGGCCTACGAGCAGTACTTC
>TRBD1|TRBV10-1|.|TRBJ2-3|14
CASSPGQGADTQYF
TGCGCCAGCAGCCCGGGACAGGGGGCGGATACGCAGTATTTT
>.|TRBV7-9|.|TRBJ1-1|14
CASSSQDSNTEAFF
TGTGCCAGCAGCTCCCAGGATTCCAACACTGAAGCTTTCTTT
>.|TRBV10-2|.|TRBJ1-2|12
CASSESGSGYTF
TGCGCCAGCAGTGAGTCTGGTAGTGGCTACACCTTC
>TRBD1|TRBV10-1|.|TRBJ2-7|13
CASSGDSTYEQYF
TGCGCCAGCAGTGGGGACAGCACCTACGAGCAGTACTTC
>.|TRBV6-5|.|TRBJ2-3|15
CASSLGRRNTDTQYF
TGTGCCAGCAGCCTCGGCCGCCGGAATACAGATACGCAGTATTTT
>TRBD2|TRBV19|.|TRBJ2-3|16
CASSVIAGVGADTQYF
TGTGCCAGTAGTGTAATAGCGGGAGTTGGGGCAGATACGCAGTATTTT
>TRBD2|TRBV5-4|.|TRBJ2-2|17
CASSQGLAGGRTGELFF
TGTGCCAGCAGCCAGGGACTAGCGGGAGGTAGGACCGGGGAGCTGTTTTTT
>.|TRBV4-3|.|TRBJ2-7|15
CASSQDLAPAYEQYF
TGCGCCAGCAGCCAAGACTTAGCGCCTGCCTACGAGCAGTACTTC
>.|TRBV7-7|.|TRBJ1-1|13
CASSLDRTTEAFF
TGTGCCAGCAGCTTAGACAGGACCACTGAAGCTTTCTTT
>.|TRBV19|.|TRBJ2-3|15
CASTPVLAATDTQYF
TGTGCCAGTACCCCCGTCCTGGCGGCCACAGATACGCAGTATTTT
>.|TRBV30|few|TRBJ1-1|13
CAWSVSVGTEAFF
TGTGCCTGGAGTGTCAGTGTTGGTACTGAAGCTTTCTTT
>TRBD1|TRBV2|.|TRBJ1-4|15
CASRVTGGFGEKLFF
TGTGCCAGCAGGGTTACAGGGGGCTTTGGAGAAAAACTGTTTTTT
>.|TRBV18|.|TRBJ2-2|16
CASSPTTVANTGELFF
TGTGCCAGCTCACCTACGACCGTCGCGAACACCGGGGAGCTGTTTTTT
>.|TRBV28|.|TRBJ2-2|13
CASTIGDTGELFF
TGTGCCAGCACCATCGGCGACACCGGGGAGCTGTTTTTT
>.|TRBV28|.|TRBJ2-7|11
CASRVNYEQYF
TGTGCCAGCAGGGTAAACTACGAGCAGTACTTC
>TRBD2|TRBV15|.|TRBJ2-5|14
CATSRDRGSETQYF
TGTGCCACCAGCAGAGATCGCGGGAGCGAGACCCAGTACTTC
>TRBD1|TRBV5-8|.|TRBJ2-1|15
CASSPGTGVVDEQFF
TGTGCCAGCAGCCCCGGGACAGGGGTTGTAGATGAGCAGTTCTTC
>.|TRBV27|.|TRBJ2-2|13
CASSLLASGELFF
TGTGCCAGCAGTTTATTAGCATCCGGGGAGCTGTTTTTT
>.|TRBV7-2|once|TRBJ2-7|13
CASSSNPNYEQYF
TGTGCCAGCAGCTCAAACCCCAACTACGAGCAGTACTTC
>.|TRBV6-6|.|TRBJ1-1|14
CASSYSWAGTEAFF
TGTGCCAGCAGTTACTCGTGGGCAGGGACTGAAGCTTTCTTT
>.|TRBV7-8|few|TRBJ2-5|16
CASSLASGFTQETQYF
TGTGCCAGCAGCTTAGCGTCAGGGTTCACACAAGAGACCCAGTACTTC
>.|TRBV7-9|few|TRBJ2-2|12
CASIPNTGELFF
TGTGCCAGCATCCCTAATACCGGGGAGCTGTTTTTT
>.|TRBV19|once|TRBJ1-2|13
CASSRGPNYGYTF
TGTGCCAGTAGCAGGGGCCCTAACTATGGCTACACCTTC
>.|TRBV6-4|.|TRBJ2-6|14
CASSDSGGANVLTF
TGTGCCAGCAGTGACTCGGGGGGGGCCAACGTCCTGACTTTC
>.|TRBV7-2|few|TRBJ2-1|15
CASSLGAQVGNEQFF
TGTGCCAGCAGCTTAGGAGCCCAGGTGGGCAATGAGCAGTTCTTC
>.|TRBV5-4|once|TRBJ2-2|16
CASSLPWARETGELFF
TGTGCCAGCAGCTTGCCGTGGGCTAGGGAAACCGGGGAGCTGTTTTTT
>.|TRBV6-1|.|TRBJ1-1|14
CASSLSRVSTEAFF
TGTGCCAGCAGCCTGAGCAGGGTCAGCACTGAAGCTTTCTTT
>TRBD1|TRBV7-2|.|TRBJ1-3|14
CASSPNWTGNTIYF
TGTGCCAGCAGCCCTAACTGGACAGGGAACACCATATATTTT
>.|TRBV7-9|.|TRBJ1-1|14
CASSLMDSRTEAFF
TGTGCCAGCAGCTTGATGGACAGTAGGACTGAAGCTTTCTTT
>.|TRBV19|.|TRBJ1-2|13
CASSIVDGYGYTF
TGTGCCAGTAGTATAGTTGACGGGTATGGCTACACCTTC
>TRBD2|TRBV11-3|.|TRBJ2-2|18
CASSPTSGRASGTGELFF
TGTGCCAGCAGCCCTACTAGCGGGAGGGCCTCAGGGACCGGGGAGCTGTTTTTT
>.|TRBV19|once|TRBJ1-5|14
CASSTDPDNQPQHF
TGTGCCAGTAGTACGGACCCCGACAATCAGCCCCAGCATTTT
>TRBD2|TRBV10-3|.|TRBJ2-3|15
CAISESVRLADTQYF
TGTGCCATCAGTGAGTCAGTGAGACTAGCCGATACGCAGTATTTT
>TRBD2|TRBV7-2|.|TRBJ2-3|16
CASSLGGGRAADTQYF
TGTGCCAGCAGCCTAGGGGGCGGGAGGGCCGCAGATACGCAGTATTTT
>.|TRBV18|.|TRBJ2-5|15
CASSPMQGRSETQYF
TGTGCCAGCTCACCAATGCAGGGGCGTAGTGAGACCCAGTACTTC
>.|TRBV7-2|.|TRBJ2-7|12
CASSLTSAEQYF
TGTGCCAGCAGCTTAACGAGTGCCGAGCAGTACTTC
>TRBD1|TRBV5-1|.|TRBJ2-5|15
CASRDRGSPQETQYF
TGCGCCAGCAGGGACAGGGGGAGCCCCCAAGAGACCCAGTACTTC
>.|TRBV5-4|.|TRBJ1-6|15
CASSLYRAANSPLHF
TGTGCCAGCAGCTTATACAGGGCCGCGAATTCACCCCTCCACTTT
>.|TRBV25-1|once|TRBJ2-1|15
CASSDLTGIDNEQFF
TGTGCCAGCAGTGACCTTACAGGGATCGACAATGAGCAGTTCTTC
>.|TRBV19|.|TRBJ1-4|14
CASSLQGFNEKLFF
TGTGCCAGTAGTTTACAGGGCTTTAATGAAAAACTGTTTTTT
>TRBD2|TRBV5-1|.|TRBJ2-1|14
CARGFSGRAREQFF
TGCGCCAGGGGTTTTAGCGGGAGGGCCAGGGAGCAGTTCTTC
>TRBD2|TRBV11-3|.|TRBJ2-7|16
CASSVSGSPSSYEQYF
TGTGCCAGCAGCGTTAGCGGGAGCCCCAGCTCCTACGAGCAGTACTTC
>.|TRBV5-1|.|TRBJ1-4|13
CASNNGGSEKLFF
TGCGCCAGCAACAACGGCGGCAGTGAAAAACTGTTTTTT
>.|TRBV19|.|TRBJ2-3|15
CASNNGGGGTDTQYF
TGTGCCAGTAACAATGGGGGAGGTGGCACAGATACGCAGTATTTT
>.|TRBV27|.|TRBJ2-7|16
CASGPGRGLGSYEQYF
TGTGCCAGCGGCCCAGGACGGGGCCTAGGGTCCTACGAGCAGTACTTC
>.|TRBV20-1|.|TRBJ2-5|11
CSVGDQETQYF
TGCAGTGTCGGGGACCAAGAGACCCAGTACTTC
>.|TRBV30|few|TRBJ1-3|13
CAWSVASGNTIYF
TGTGCCTGGAGTGTTGCCTCTGGAAACACCATATATTTT